The rows below give T cell receptor beta chains drawn from one sample of a study of shared clonotypes between healthy human individuals. Using immunoSEQ multiplex PCR, the repertoire was profiled, and TCRdb retains in-frame clones only, with some absent. The sample holds 2 million to 2.5 million clones; 95% are singletons and the top ten take less than 0.15%. Sequences were obtained from naive CD4+ T cells sorted from blood. Receptor source: a man between 18 and 29 years old in good health. Each CDR3 is given with its conserved first and last residue. Fields, in order: D gene, J gene, clone size, V gene, CDR3 protein, CDR3 DNA. The D gene is left open where the match is weak. Some rows mark clone size as missing; the rest say once, few, many or name a class of expanded clone.

D gene: NA; J gene: TRBJ2-6; clone size: NA; V gene: TRBV30; CDR3 protein: CAWESIFSGANVLTF; CDR3 DNA: TGTGCCTGGGAATCAATTTTCTCTGGGGCCAACGTCCTGACTTTC
D gene: TRBD1; J gene: TRBJ2-2; clone size: NA; V gene: TRBV23-1; CDR3 protein: CASSHEKTVRDRFIGETGELFF; CDR3 DNA: TGCGCCAGCAGTCATGAGAAAACTGTCCGGGACAGGTTTATTGGGGAAACCGGGGAGCTGTTTTTT
D gene: NA; J gene: TRBJ1-3; clone size: once; V gene: TRBV9; CDR3 protein: CASSVDSEGSGNTIYF; CDR3 DNA: TGTGCCAGCAGCGTAGATTCCGAGGGCTCTGGAAACACCATATATTTT
D gene: NA; J gene: TRBJ1-1; clone size: NA; V gene: TRBV5-4; CDR3 protein: CASTQKGGDDTEAFF; CDR3 DNA: TGTGCCAGCACTCAGAAGGGAGGGGATGACACTGAAGCTTTCTTT
D gene: NA; J gene: TRBJ1-1; clone size: NA; V gene: TRBV27; CDR3 protein: CASSLSTVPNTEAFF; CDR3 DNA: TGTGCCAGCAGTTTATCTACCGTACCGAACACTGAAGCTTTCTTT
D gene: TRBD1; J gene: TRBJ1-6; clone size: NA; V gene: TRBV2; CDR3 protein: CASLGQGAGNSPLHF; CDR3 DNA: TGTGCCAGCCTGGGACAGGGGGCCGGTAATTCACCCCTCCACTTT
D gene: TRBD2; J gene: TRBJ2-2; clone size: NA; V gene: TRBV19; CDR3 protein: CASIGGSSTGELFF; CDR3 DNA: TGTGCCAGTATCGGCGGGAGCTCTACCGGGGAGCTGTTTTTT
D gene: NA; J gene: TRBJ1-3; clone size: NA; V gene: TRBV18; CDR3 protein: CASSPGQTSGNTIYF; CDR3 DNA: TGTGCCAGCTCACCCGGACAGACCTCTGGAAACACCATATATTTT
D gene: NA; J gene: TRBJ2-7; clone size: NA; V gene: TRBV21-1; CDR3 protein: CATHWGQFCSYEQYF; CDR3 DNA: TGTGCCACCCACTGGGGCCAGTTCTGTTCATACGAGCAGTACTTC
D gene: NA; J gene: TRBJ2-7; clone size: NA; V gene: TRBV6-1; CDR3 protein: CASSVDGYISYEQYF; CDR3 DNA: TGTGCCAGCAGTGTCGACGGCTACATCTCCTACGAGCAGTACTTC
D gene: TRBD1; J gene: TRBJ1-5; clone size: NA; V gene: TRBV19; CDR3 protein: CASSPRDRGSNQPQHF; CDR3 DNA: TGTGCCAGTAGTCCCCGGGACAGGGGCAGCAATCAGCCCCAGCATTTT
D gene: TRBD1; J gene: TRBJ1-1; clone size: NA; V gene: TRBV6-1; CDR3 protein: CASRGTVYTEAFF; CDR3 DNA: TGTGCCAGCAGGGGGACAGTATATACTGAAGCTTTCTTT
D gene: NA; J gene: TRBJ2-7; clone size: NA; V gene: TRBV28; CDR3 protein: CASSLTGTPYEQYF; CDR3 DNA: TGTGCCAGCAGTTTAACAGGCACCCCCTACGAGCAGTACTTC
D gene: NA; J gene: TRBJ1-6; clone size: NA; V gene: TRBV5-1; CDR3 protein: CASSRVAGGTAPLHF; CDR3 DNA: TGCGCCAGCAGCCGGGTCGCGGGGGGTACGGCACCCCTCCACTTT
D gene: NA; J gene: TRBJ1-2; clone size: NA; V gene: TRBV6-6; CDR3 protein: CASSKNYGYTF; CDR3 DNA: TGTGCCAGCAGCAAAAACTATGGCTACACCTTC
D gene: TRBD1; J gene: TRBJ2-1; clone size: NA; V gene: TRBV6-1; CDR3 protein: CASRRDRGYNEQFF; CDR3 DNA: TGTGCCAGCAGGCGGGACAGGGGTTACAATGAGCAGTTCTTC
D gene: NA; J gene: TRBJ1-1; clone size: NA; V gene: TRBV6-6; CDR3 protein: CASSPGTHYTEAFF; CDR3 DNA: TGTGCCAGCAGTCCCGGGACGCATTACACTGAAGCTTTCTTT
D gene: TRBD2; J gene: TRBJ2-7; clone size: NA; V gene: TRBV6-5; CDR3 protein: CASSSGGEQYF; CDR3 DNA: TGTGCCAGCAGTTCGGGGGGAGAGCAGTACTTC
D gene: TRBD1; J gene: TRBJ1-2; clone size: NA; V gene: TRBV18; CDR3 protein: CASSRGTGVGYTF; CDR3 DNA: TGTGCCAGCTCTCGAGGGACAGGGGTCGGCTACACCTTC
D gene: TRBD1; J gene: TRBJ2-7; clone size: once; V gene: TRBV5-1; CDR3 protein: CASSSTGGSYEQYF; CDR3 DNA: TGCGCCAGCAGCTCCACAGGGGGCTCCTACGAGCAGTACTTC
D gene: NA; J gene: TRBJ2-5; clone size: NA; V gene: TRBV30; CDR3 protein: CAWSAGEETQYF; CDR3 DNA: TGTGCCTGGAGTGCGGGAGAAGAGACCCAGTACTTC
D gene: NA; J gene: TRBJ1-2; clone size: NA; V gene: TRBV7-2; CDR3 protein: CASSLVPGEGYTF; CDR3 DNA: TGTGCCAGCAGCTTAGTTCCGGGCGAGGGCTACACCTTC
D gene: NA; J gene: TRBJ1-1; clone size: NA; V gene: TRBV9; CDR3 protein: CASSVEGRSEQAFF; CDR3 DNA: TGTGCCAGCAGCGTAGAAGGCAGGAGCGAGCAAGCTTTCTTT
D gene: TRBD1; J gene: TRBJ1-4; clone size: NA; V gene: TRBV7-9; CDR3 protein: CASSRGQGATNEKLFF; CDR3 DNA: TGTGCCAGCAGCCGGGGACAGGGCGCAACTAATGAAAAACTGTTTTTT
D gene: NA; J gene: TRBJ1-1; clone size: NA; V gene: TRBV10-1; CDR3 protein: CASSDLNTEAFF; CDR3 DNA: TGCGCCAGCAGCGACTTGAACACTGAAGCTTTCTTT
D gene: TRBD1; J gene: TRBJ2-7; clone size: NA; V gene: TRBV2; CDR3 protein: CASRYDEGARYEQYF; CDR3 DNA: TGTGCCAGCAGATATGATGAGGGGGCCCGATACGAGCAGTACTTC
D gene: NA; J gene: TRBJ2-7; clone size: NA; V gene: TRBV5-1; CDR3 protein: CASSPGLSNSYEQYF; CDR3 DNA: TGCGCCAGCAGCCCCGGACTGTCCAACTCCTACGAGCAGTACTTC
D gene: NA; J gene: TRBJ1-4; clone size: NA; V gene: TRBV5-5; CDR3 protein: CASSLVETGKANEKLFF; CDR3 DNA: TGTGCCAGCAGCTTGGTTGAAACAGGGAAAGCTAATGAAAAACTGTTTTTT
D gene: NA; J gene: TRBJ2-7; clone size: NA; V gene: TRBV5-8; CDR3 protein: CASSLGDRTEQYF; CDR3 DNA: TGTGCCAGCAGCTTGGGGGACCGAACCGAGCAGTACTTC
D gene: NA; J gene: TRBJ2-3; clone size: once; V gene: TRBV18; CDR3 protein: CASSSLAIAGTDTQYF; CDR3 DNA: TGTGCCAGCTCATCACTCGCCATTGCTGGCACAGATACGCAGTATTTT
D gene: TRBD2; J gene: TRBJ2-7; clone size: NA; V gene: TRBV2; CDR3 protein: CASRGGGLEQYF; CDR3 DNA: TGTGCCAGCAGGGGCGGGGGACTCGAGCAGTACTTC
D gene: NA; J gene: TRBJ1-3; clone size: NA; V gene: TRBV18; CDR3 protein: CASSPPQGGVENTIYF; CDR3 DNA: TGTGCCAGCTCACCACCCCAGGGAGGGGTAGAAAACACCATATATTTT
D gene: TRBD1; J gene: TRBJ2-7; clone size: NA; V gene: TRBV18; CDR3 protein: CASSPGWDRPTEQYF; CDR3 DNA: TGTGCCAGCTCACCAGGCTGGGACAGGCCCACCGAGCAGTACTTC
D gene: NA; J gene: TRBJ2-7; clone size: NA; V gene: TRBV29-1; CDR3 protein: CSVLQGGTYEQYF; CDR3 DNA: TGCAGCGTTTTACAGGGAGGCACCTACGAGCAGTACTTC
D gene: NA; J gene: TRBJ1-3; clone size: NA; V gene: TRBV6-1; CDR3 protein: CASKTGAGGNTIYF; CDR3 DNA: TGTGCCAGCAAGACGGGAGCGGGCGGAAACACCATATATTTT
D gene: TRBD1; J gene: TRBJ2-3; clone size: NA; V gene: TRBV10-1; CDR3 protein: CASSELAGGFTDTQYF; CDR3 DNA: TGCGCCAGCAGTGAGTTAGCAGGGGGTTTCACAGATACGCAGTATTTT
D gene: TRBD1; J gene: TRBJ2-4; clone size: NA; V gene: TRBV6-1; CDR3 protein: CASTPTGGSNIQYF; CDR3 DNA: TGTGCCAGCACCCCAACAGGGGGGAGTAACATTCAGTACTTC
D gene: NA; J gene: TRBJ2-1; clone size: NA; V gene: TRBV7-3; CDR3 protein: CASSLTRDNEQFF; CDR3 DNA: TGTGCCAGCAGCTTAACACGCGACAATGAGCAGTTCTTC
D gene: NA; J gene: TRBJ2-2; clone size: NA; V gene: TRBV5-1; CDR3 protein: CASSPPGSGNTGELFF; CDR3 DNA: TGCGCCAGCAGCCCCCCAGGGAGCGGGAACACCGGGGAGCTGTTTTTT
D gene: NA; J gene: TRBJ2-7; clone size: NA; V gene: TRBV6-1; CDR3 protein: CASSRVRSYEQYF; CDR3 DNA: TGTGCCAGCAGTAGGGTCCGCTCCTACGAGCAGTACTTC
D gene: NA; J gene: TRBJ2-5; clone size: NA; V gene: TRBV18; CDR3 protein: CASSPLTEGTQYF; CDR3 DNA: TGTGCCAGCTCACCACTCACGGAGGGGACCCAGTACTTC
D gene: TRBD1; J gene: TRBJ2-7; clone size: NA; V gene: TRBV6-5; CDR3 protein: CASSRTGEGYEQYF; CDR3 DNA: TGTGCCAGCAGTAGGACAGGGGAGGGCTACGAGCAGTACTTC
D gene: NA; J gene: TRBJ2-5; clone size: NA; V gene: TRBV20-1; CDR3 protein: CSATGQETQYF; CDR3 DNA: TGCAGTGCTACGGGGCAAGAGACCCAGTACTTC
D gene: NA; J gene: TRBJ1-2; clone size: NA; V gene: TRBV11-2; CDR3 protein: CASSPTAQVVYGYTF; CDR3 DNA: TGTGCCAGCAGCCCTACCGCCCAGGTAGTCTATGGCTACACCTTC
D gene: TRBD1; J gene: TRBJ2-2; clone size: NA; V gene: TRBV10-3; CDR3 protein: CAISEVDRIDTGELFF; CDR3 DNA: TGTGCCATCAGTGAGGTGGACAGGATAGACACCGGGGAGCTGTTTTTT